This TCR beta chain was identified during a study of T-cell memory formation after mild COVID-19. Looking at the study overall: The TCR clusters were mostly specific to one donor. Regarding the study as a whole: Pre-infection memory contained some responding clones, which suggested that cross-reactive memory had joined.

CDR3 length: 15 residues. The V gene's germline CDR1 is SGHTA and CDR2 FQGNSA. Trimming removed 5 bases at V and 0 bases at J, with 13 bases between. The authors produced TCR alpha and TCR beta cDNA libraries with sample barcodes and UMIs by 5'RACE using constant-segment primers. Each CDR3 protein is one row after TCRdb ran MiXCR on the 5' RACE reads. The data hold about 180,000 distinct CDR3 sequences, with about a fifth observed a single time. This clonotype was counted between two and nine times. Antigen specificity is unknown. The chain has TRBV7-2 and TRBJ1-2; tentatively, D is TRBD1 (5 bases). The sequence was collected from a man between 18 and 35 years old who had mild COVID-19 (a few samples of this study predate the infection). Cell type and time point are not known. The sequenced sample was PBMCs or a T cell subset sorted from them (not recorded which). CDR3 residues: CASSPSDRSNYGYTF. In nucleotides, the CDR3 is TGTGCCAGCAGCCCCTCTGACAGATCTAACTATGGCTACACCTTC.